Below are 19 T cell receptor beta chains sequenced from a single sample in a study of T cells in Graves' hyperthyroidism and ophthalmopathy. Researchers took RNA transcripts and amplified the TCR beta CDR3 regions from them. Initially, a first-round RT-PCR of the TCR CDR3 employed the HTBI primer set. TCRdb re-called the multiplex PCR reads with MiXCR, one entry per CDR3 protein. The sample shows 650,000 to 800,000 distinct CDR3 sequences, just under 45% of them seen only once. The sample consisted of peripheral blood or thyroid tissue (not recorded which). These receptors were taken from an adult man with Graves' disease, either hyperthyroidism or ophthalmopathy (not recorded which).

This sequence joins TRBV7-9 and TRBJ2-7; D unresolved. Trimming took off 5 bases at V and 2 bases at J, with 10 bases between the two ends. Looked up from germline, CDR1 is SEHNR and CDR2 is FQNEAQ (reference sequence). This CDR3 region has 13 residues. The CDR3 loop reads CASSRLGPYEQYF. DNA for the CDR3: TGTGCCAGCAGCCGTCTAGGCCCCTACGAGCAGTACTTC. The entire variable domain, with the rest obtained from reference TRBV7-9 and TRBJ2-7, is as follows: DTGVSQNPRHKITKRGQNVTFRCDPISEHNRLYWYRQTLGQGPEFLTYFQNEAQLEKSRLLSDRFSAERPKGSFSTLEIQRTEQGDSAMYLCASSRLGPYEQYFGPGTRLTVT.

The sample holds a few counts of this clonotype. The DNA for the CDR3 is TGTGCCAGCAGGACCCTCTCCGGGGAGACCCAGTACTTC. Residues: CASRTLSGETQYF. The rearrangement uses TRBV12-3 or TRBV12-4 and TRBJ2-5; no reliable D call. CDR3 length: 13 residues. Trimming removed 6 bases at V and 5 bases at J, with 13 bases between.

This clonotype turned up a few times. The CDR3 reads CSVEKTDYGYTF. CDR3 nucleotide sequence: TGCAGCGTTGAGAAGACAGACTATGGCTACACCTTC. The V and J genes are TRBV29-1 and TRBJ1-2, with D maybe TRBD1 (5 bases). Germline V CDR1 and CDR2: SQVTM, ANQGSEA. This CDR3 has 12 residues. The V end was cut by 3 bases, the J end by 3 bases, with 8 bases between. The full variable domain, rest sourced from reference TRBV29-1 and TRBJ1-2, is SAVISQKPSRDICQRGTSLTIQCQVDSQVTMMFWYRQQPGQSLTLIATANQGSEATYESGFVIDKFPISRPNLTFSTLTVSNMSPEDSSIYLCSVEKTDYGYTFGSGTRLTVV.

This clonotype came up many times. CDR3 region: CASSLGGGAYTF. For the CDR3, the DNA is TGTGCCAGCAGTTTAGGAGGGGGCGCCTACACCTTC. The chain couples TRBV12-3 or TRBV12-4 to TRBJ1-2; 7 nucleotides line up with TRBD1. V shed 1 base, J shed 10 bases, and the junction held 3 bases outside the gene matches. There are 12 residues in the CDR3.

This clonotype was observed at least ten times. The chain carries TRBV5-1 and TRBJ1-2; 7 bases are shared with TRBD1. Germline CDR1 is SGHRS and CDR2 is YFSETQ. This CDR3 region has 14 residues. Trimming took 4 bases from V and 3 from J; bases not matched to a gene: 6. The CDR3 DNA reads TGCGCCAGCAGCCTGACAGGGATCGACTATGGCTACACCTTC. Translation: CASSLTGIDYGYTF.

This clonotype was recorded only once. The junction departs from the called germline gene at one end, perhaps through a read error. The V and J genes are TRBV24-1 and TRBJ1-3; D gene uncertain. The length of the CDR3 is 15 residues. From germline, CDR1 is KGHDR and CDR2 SFDVKD. The CDR3 bases are TGTGCCACCAGTGATGGGGTATCTACTGGAAACACCATGTATTTT. This codes for CATSDGVSTGNTMYF.

Points on this clonotype: One end of the junction varies from germline; a read error may be responsible. Here the CDR3 DNA reads TGTGCCAGTAGTATAGGCTCAGACTACGAGCAGCACTTC. Its translation: CASSIGSDYEQHF. This chain uses TRBV19 with TRBJ2-7; D is perhaps TRBD2 (5 bases). CDR3 size: 13 residues. Germline CDR1 is LNHDA and CDR2 is SQIVND (reference sequence).

The chain links TRBV2 to TRBJ1-4; 9 bases map to TRBD1. The CDR3 covers 16 residues. Germline CDR1 reads SNHLY; CDR2 reads FYNNEI. Unmatched junction bases numbered 9, after V lost 5 bases and J lost 5 bases. The CDR3 reads CASSYSGTGPNEKLFF. In DNA, the CDR3 is TGTGCCAGCAGTTACTCTGGGACAGGGCCCAATGAAAAACTGTTTTTT.

This clonotype was picked up a small number of times. The rearrangement uses TRBV7-9 and TRBJ2-2; TRBD2 matches at 10 bases. From germline, CDR1 is SEHNR and CDR2 FQNEAQ (reference sequence). After removal of 0 bases from V and 7 bases from J, the junction contained 5 bases not matched to a gene. The CDR3 sequence is 16 residues long. Here the CDR3 DNA reads TGTGCCAGCAGCTTAGCCCTAGCGGGAGTCAGCGGGGAGCTGTTTTTT. The encoded protein is CASSLALAGVSGELFF.

For this clonotype: A junction end diverges from the germline sequence, so it may reflect a read error. The rearrangement joins TRBV7-9 to TRBJ1-1; TRBD1 is a possible D gene (5 bases). CDR1 is SEHNR and CDR2 is FQNEAQ in the germline V gene (reference sequence). CDR3 size: 14 residues. The CDR3 DNA reads as TGTGCCGGCAGCTTGGGTTATGGGGGTACTGAAGCTTTCTTT. It specifies CAGSLGYGGTEAFF.

V gene TRBV15 combines with J gene TRBJ2-5; 11 bases line up with TRBD2. Looked up from germline, CDR1 is LNHNV and CDR2 is YYDKDF (reference sequence). V dropped 1 base and J dropped 0; count of bases not matched to a gene: 7. The length of the CDR3 is 18 residues. The CDR3 sequence is CATSRGLAGSGYQETQYF. As DNA, the CDR3 is TGTGCCACCAGCAGAGGACTAGCGGGATCCGGGTACCAAGAGACCCAGTACTTC. Using reference TRBV15 and TRBJ2-5 for the parts outside the CDR3, the full variable domain is DAMVIQNPRYQVTQFGKPVTLSCSQTLNHNVMYWYQQKSSQAPKLLFHYYDKDFNNEADTPDNFQSRRPNTSFCFLDIRSPGLGDTAMYLCATSRGLAGSGYQETQYFGPGTRLLVL.

V usage is TRBV12-3 or TRBV12-4 and J usage is TRBJ2-6; 13 bases line up with TRBD2. The CDR3 extends over 18 amino acids. With V trimmed by 5 bases and J by 4 bases, 8 bases remained unmatched. CDR3 residues: CASSSPGTSGAGANVLTF. Written as DNA, the CDR3 is TGTGCCAGCAGTAGTCCCGGGACTAGCGGGGCAGGGGCCAACGTCCTGACTTTC.

The count of this clonotype is one. The chain carries TRBV11-2 and TRBJ1-2; D perhaps matches TRBD1 (5 bases). With 0 bases removed from V and 5 bases from J, the gap between germline ends came to 7 bases. The CDR3 is 13 amino acids. Germline loops: CDR1 SGHAT, CDR2 FQNNGV. CDR3 protein: CASSLEQVYGYTF. The CDR3, as DNA: TGTGCCAGCAGCTTAGAACAGGTTTATGGCTACACCTTC.

The chain recombines TRBV2 with TRBJ1-6; 8 nucleotides agree with TRBD1. Germline V CDR1 and CDR2: SNHLY, FYNNEI. There are 15 residues in the CDR3. V dropped 8 bases and J dropped 9; count of bases not matched to a gene: 12. CDR3: CASLAPGGDFSPLHF. CDR3 coding DNA: TGTGCCAGCTTAGCGCCAGGGGGCGATTTTTCACCCCTCCACTTT.

At least ten counts were recorded for this clonotype. The chain joins TRBV7-8 to TRBJ2-7; the D is unclear. Germline V lookup: CDR1 SGHVS, CDR2 FQNEAQ. Trimming pared 1 base from V and 2 bases from J, leaving 9 bases between. CDR3 length equals 14 residues. This CDR3 reads CASSLGSGTYEQYF. In nucleotides, the CDR3 is TGTGCCAGCAGCTTAGGGTCAGGAACCTACGAGCAGTACTTC.

This clonotype was detected ten times or more. The chain recombines TRBV10-3 with TRBJ1-1; D is undetermined. This CDR3 spans 14 amino acids. The germline gives CDR1 ENHRY, CDR2 SYGVKD. Trimming shortened V by 3 bases and J by 1 base, and 9 bases separated the two germline ends. The CDR3: CAISEGSTNTEAFF. CDR3 nucleotide sequence: TGTGCCATCAGTGAAGGTTCCACGAACACTGAAGCTTTCTTT.

This clonotype was seen repeatedly, ten times or more. V gene TRBV29-1 combines with J gene TRBJ2-5; the match to TRBD1 covers 12 bases. The CDR3 sequence is 14 residues long. J was trimmed by 5 bases and V by 3 bases; bases with no gene match: 4. Germline values: CDR1 SQVTM, CDR2 ANQGSEA. The CDR3 DNA reads as TGCAGCGTTGACCAGGGACAGGGGGCTGAGACCCAGTACTTC. Translation: CSVDQGQGAETQYF.

This clonotype has more than one count but fewer than ten. The J gene is TRBJ1-6, the V gene TRBV19, with D tentatively TRBD1 (5 bases). In germline, CDR1 is LNHDA, CDR2 SQIVND (reference sequence). The CDR3 extends over 17 amino acids. V was trimmed by 2 bases and J by 3 bases, leaving 14 bases between them. DNA of the CDR3: TGTGCCAGTAGTATACAGGGATCGAGTGGCTATAATTCACCCCTCCACTTT. Encoded protein: CASSIQGSSGYNSPLHF. The full variable domain, with the rest looked up from reference TRBV19 and TRBJ1-6, is DGGITQSPKYLFRKEGQNVTLSCEQNLNHDAMYWYRQDPGQGLRLIYYSQIVNDFQKGDIAEGYSVSREKKESFPLTVTSAQKNPTAFYLCASSIQGSSGYNSPLHFGNGTRLTVT.

The chain combines TRBV7-9 with TRBJ1-3; no firm D call. The CDR3 totals 12 residues. CDR1 is SEHNR and CDR2 is FQNEAQ in the germline V gene (reference sequence). With 11 bases removed from V and 7 bases from J, the gap between germline ends came to 15 bases. The CDR3 DNA reads TGTGCCTGGAGCAACTCGGGTAACACCATATATTTT. This encodes CAWSNSGNTIYF.